One sample yielded the 10 T cell receptor beta chains listed below, sequenced in a study of PD-L1 blockade in urothelial cancer. Time point here: pretreatment peripheral blood. Profiling relied on immunoSEQ multiplex PCR, and the TCRdb table lists in-frame clones only, not all of them. This table has tens of thousands of clones, approximately 80% appearing once. Material: PBMCs, obtained around atezolizumab (anti-PD-L1) treatment. The receptor source for this set is a man in his fifties or sixties with urothelial cancer.

The genes are TRBV11-2 and TRBJ2-3, with 7 bases matching TRBD1. CDR1 is SGHAT, CDR2 FQNNGV, per germline. The CDR3 spans 15 residues. The J segment lost 7 bases and the V segment lost 2 bases, leaving 9 bases of the junction unmatched. The CDR3 loop is CASSLLGGIRYTQYF. DNA of the CDR3: TGTGCCAGCAGCTTACTAGGGGGCATAAGATATACGCAGTATTTT.

This chain uses TRBV5-1 with TRBJ1-6, with TRBD1 matching 9 bases. From germline, CDR1 is SGHRS and CDR2 YFSETQ. CDR3 size: 14 residues. The J segment lost 6 bases and the V segment lost 4 bases, leaving 2 bases of the junction unmatched. The CDR3 DNA is TGCGCCAGCAGCCCGGGACAGGGTAATTCACCCCTCCACTTT. This encodes CASSPGQGNSPLHF.

The chain carries TRBV28 and TRBJ2-5; TRBD2 matches 8 bases. The junction had 13 bases not matched to a gene; V was cut back by 8 bases and J by 5 bases. Germline lookup yields CDR1 MDHEN and CDR2 SYDVKM. The length of the CDR3 is 15 residues. CDR3 sequence reads: CASLFGRGGPETQYF. The CDR3 DNA reads TGTGCCAGCCTCTTTGGTCGGGGGGGCCCGGAGACCCAGTACTTC.

This chain links TRBV7-9 with TRBJ2-5, with D possibly TRBD1 on 6 matching bases. Trimming took 5 bases from V and 5 from J, leaving 24 bases between them. The CDR3 contains 17 residues. Germline lookup yields CDR1 SEHNR and CDR2 FQNEAQ (reference sequence). CDR3 residues: CASSRAPGTMLWETQYF. In nucleotides, the CDR3 is TGTGCCAGCAGCCGAGCCCCCGGGACAATGCTTTGGGAGACCCAGTACTTC. Together with reference TRBV7-9 and TRBJ2-5, the CDR3 gives the full variable domain: DTGVSQNPRHKITKRGQNVTFRCDPISEHNRLYWYRQTLGQGPEFLTYFQNEAQLEKSRLLSDRFSAERPKGSFSTLEIQRTEQGDSAMYLCASSRAPGTMLWETQYFGPGTRLLVL.

This clone was detected once. The chain links TRBV7-9 to TRBJ2-2, with D maybe TRBD1 (6 bases). CDR3 size: 18 residues. Trimming shortened V by 1 base and J by 6 bases, and 21 bases separated the two germline ends. CDR1 and CDR2 from the germline V gene are SEHNR and FQNEAQ (reference sequence). The DNA of the CDR3 is TGTGCCAGCAGCTTAGACCCCCGGGGCAGGGGCCCATCCGGGGAGCTGTTTTTT. Protein: CASSLDPRGRGPSGELFF.

The genes are TRBV7-9 and TRBJ2-5; 7 nucleotides line up with TRBD1. Unmatched junction bases numbered 3, after V lost 5 bases and J lost 0 bases. Germline V gene lookup returns CDR1 SEHNR and CDR2 FQNEAQ (reference sequence). The length of the CDR3 is 14 residues. CDR3 in DNA: TGTGCCAGCAGCCCGGGACAGAACCAAGAGACCCAGTACTTC. Translated: CASSPGQNQETQYF.

The chain carries TRBV5-1 and TRBJ2-7; TRBD1 aligns across 9 bases. This CDR3 contains 13 residues. J was trimmed by 3 bases and V by 4 bases; bases with no gene match: 2. CDR1 SGHRS and CDR2 YFSETQ come from the germline V gene. CDR3 protein: CASSGTGYYEQYF. The CDR3 region has the DNA TGCGCCAGCAGCGGGACAGGGTACTACGAGCAGTACTTC.

This sequence joins TRBV7-2 and TRBJ2-1, with TRBD2 matching over 10 bases. The CDR3 totals 16 residues. V gave up 4 bases and J gave up 5 bases; unmatched junction bases: 8. The V gene's germline CDR1 is SGHTA and CDR2 FQGNSA. CDR3 coding DNA: TGTGCCAGCAGCTCCAACAGCGGGGGGGTCAACAATGAGCAGTTCTTC. This translates into CASSSNSGGVNNEQFF.

This chain links TRBV6-6 with TRBJ2-1; TRBD2 aligns across 11 bases. The CDR3 is made up of 14 amino acids. CDR1 is MNHNY and CDR2 is SVGAGI in the germline V gene (reference sequence). V was pared by 5 bases and J by 4 bases, with 1 base of the junction left unmatched. CDR3 in amino acids: CASSRTSGYNEQFF. Here the CDR3 DNA reads TGTGCCAGCAGTCGGACTAGCGGGTACAATGAGCAGTTCTTC.

The chain couples TRBV2 to TRBJ1-4; 9 bases agree with TRBD1. With V trimmed by 5 bases and J by 5 bases, 3 bases remained unmatched. The CDR3 is made up of 14 amino acids. The germline V gene has CDR1 SNHLY and CDR2 FYNNEI. CDR3 sequence: CASSRTGGNEKLFF. The CDR3, as DNA: TGTGCCAGCAGTCGCACAGGGGGCAATGAAAAACTGTTTTTT.